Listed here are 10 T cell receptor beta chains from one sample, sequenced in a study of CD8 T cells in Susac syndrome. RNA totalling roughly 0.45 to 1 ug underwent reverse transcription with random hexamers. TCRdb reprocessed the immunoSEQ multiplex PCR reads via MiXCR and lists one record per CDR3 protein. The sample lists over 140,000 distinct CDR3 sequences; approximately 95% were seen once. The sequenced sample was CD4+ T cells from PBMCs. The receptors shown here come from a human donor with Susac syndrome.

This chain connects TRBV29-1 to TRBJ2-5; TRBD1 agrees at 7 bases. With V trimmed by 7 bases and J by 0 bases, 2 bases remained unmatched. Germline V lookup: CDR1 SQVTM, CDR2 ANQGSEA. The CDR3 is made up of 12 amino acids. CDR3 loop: CSAGGNQETQYF. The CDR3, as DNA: TGCAGCGCAGGGGGAAACCAAGAGACCCAGTACTTC.

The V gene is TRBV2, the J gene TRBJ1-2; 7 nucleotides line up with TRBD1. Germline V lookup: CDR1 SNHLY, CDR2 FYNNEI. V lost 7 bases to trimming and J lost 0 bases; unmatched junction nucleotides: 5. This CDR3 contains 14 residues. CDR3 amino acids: CASKGTAANYGYTF. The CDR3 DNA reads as TGTGCCAGCAAGGGGACAGCGGCTAACTATGGCTACACCTTC.

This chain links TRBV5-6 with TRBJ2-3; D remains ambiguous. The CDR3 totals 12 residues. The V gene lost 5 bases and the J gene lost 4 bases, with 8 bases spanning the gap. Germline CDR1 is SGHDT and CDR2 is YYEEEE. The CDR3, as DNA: TGTGCCAGCAGGCGGCTCTCAGATACGCAGTATTTT. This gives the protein CASRRLSDTQYF.

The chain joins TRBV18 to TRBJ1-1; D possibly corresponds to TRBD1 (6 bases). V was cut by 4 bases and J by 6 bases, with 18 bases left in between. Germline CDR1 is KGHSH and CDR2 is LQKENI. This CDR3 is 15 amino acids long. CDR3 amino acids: CASSLNGGGWAEAFF. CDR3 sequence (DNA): TGTGCCAGCTCACTCAACGGAGGGGGATGGGCTGAAGCTTTCTTT.

CDR3 sequence (DNA): TGTGCCAGCAATCGACAGGGTGACCCCTATGGCTACACCTTC. This codes for CASNRQGDPYGYTF. The V call is TRBV2, the J call TRBJ1-2; 7 bases are a match to TRBD1. The CDR3 has 14 residues. J was trimmed by 4 bases and V by 7 bases; bases with no gene match: 9. Germline CDR1 and CDR2: SNHLY and FYNNEI. Using reference TRBV2 and TRBJ1-2 for the parts outside the CDR3, the full variable domain is EPEVTQTPSHQVTQMGQEVILRCVPISNHLYFYWYRQILGQKVEFLVSFYNNEISEKSEIFDDQFSVERPDGSNFTLKIRSTKLEDSAMYFCASNRQGDPYGYTFGSGTRLTVV.

The CDR3 DNA reads TGTGCCAGCTCACCAGGTGCCCACACCGGGGAGCTGTTTTTT. As protein: CASSPGAHTGELFF. This chain uses TRBV18 with TRBJ2-2, with D unclear. This CDR3 has 14 residues. V was trimmed by 2 bases and J by 3 bases, leaving 7 bases between them. Germline V gene data show CDR1 as KGHSH and CDR2 as LQKENI.

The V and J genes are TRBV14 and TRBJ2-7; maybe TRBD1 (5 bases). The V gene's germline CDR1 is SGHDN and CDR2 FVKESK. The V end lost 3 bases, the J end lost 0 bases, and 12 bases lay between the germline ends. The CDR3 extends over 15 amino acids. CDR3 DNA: TGTGCCAGCAGCCAGAAGAACAGGTACTCCTACGAGCAGTACTTC. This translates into CASSQKNRYSYEQYF.

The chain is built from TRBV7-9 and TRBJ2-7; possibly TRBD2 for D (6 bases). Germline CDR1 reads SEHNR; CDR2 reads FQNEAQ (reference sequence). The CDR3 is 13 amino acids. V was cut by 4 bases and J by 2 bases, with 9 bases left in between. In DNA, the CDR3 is TGTGCCAGCAGCTCCTGGGGGGCCTACGAGCAGTACTTC. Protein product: CASSSWGAYEQYF.

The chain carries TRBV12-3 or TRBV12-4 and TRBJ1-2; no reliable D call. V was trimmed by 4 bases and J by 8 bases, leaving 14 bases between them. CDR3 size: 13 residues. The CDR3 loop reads CASSSRFRGGYTF. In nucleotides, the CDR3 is TGTGCCAGCAGTTCCCGGTTTCGAGGGGGCTACACCTTC.

The CDR3 region has the DNA TGTGCCAGCAGTTACGGGATCACGCGGAGCGGGAGCGCCGGGGAGCTGTTTTTT. Its protein is CASSYGITRSGSAGELFF. This sequence joins TRBV6-5 and TRBJ2-2, with 8 bases matching TRBD2. There are 18 residues in the CDR3. V was clipped by 2 bases and J by 6 bases; unmatched bases: 14. The germline gives CDR1 MNHEY, CDR2 SVGAGI.